The 23 T cell receptor beta chains below were found in one sample sequenced in a study of blood T cell repertoires in COVID-19. Produced via immunoSEQ multiplex PCR; TCRdb's table is partial and in-frame only. The table includes 100,000 or so clones, roughly 80% detected once. Input material: peripheral blood. The origin of the receptors is a human donor in a cohort sampled during active COVID-19.

The CDR3 nucleotides read TGCGCCAGCAGTCAGGGGACAACGAACACCGGGGAGCTGTTTTTT. Protein product: CASSQGTTNTGELFF. The chain combines TRBV23-1 with TRBJ2-2; D is perhaps TRBD1 (6 bases). TRBV23-1 is known as an ORF, though its function is uncertain. The V end was cut by 3 bases, the J end by 0 bases, with 8 bases between. CDR3 length: 15 residues.

The chain couples TRBV5-5 to TRBJ1-2, with D possibly being TRBD1 (6 bases). The length of the CDR3 is 14 residues. Germline values: CDR1 SGHKS, CDR2 YYEKEE (reference sequence). V shed 1 base and J shed 8 bases, with 15 bases lying between them. DNA of the CDR3: TGTGCCAGCAGCTTGAACTTTGGGGGCAAGGGCTACACCTTC. It encodes CASSLNFGGKGYTF.

The chain has TRBV6-1 and TRBJ1-5; D gene unclear. The V and J ends lost 2 bases and 6 bases respectively, with 8 bases between them. The CDR3 totals 13 residues. Germline CDR1 and CDR2: MNHNS and SASEGT. The CDR3 DNA reads as TGTGCCAGCAGTGAAAGGGAGGGTCAGCCCCAGCATTTT. Translated: CASSEREGQPQHF.

The chain recombines TRBV18 with TRBJ1-3; possible D gene TRBD1, 5 bases. V was pared by 1 base and J by 0 bases, with 7 bases between. The CDR3 has 15 amino acids. The germline gives CDR1 KGHSH, CDR2 LQKENI. The CDR3 sequence: CASSPRTPSGNTIYF. The DNA for the CDR3 is TGTGCCAGCTCACCACGGACACCCTCTGGAAACACCATATATTTT.

This chain joins TRBV6-6 and TRBJ2-2; 7 positions agree with TRBD1. The CDR3 length is 15 residues. V shed 2 bases, J shed 4 bases, and the junction held 4 bases outside the gene matches. Germline-derived CDR1 and CDR2 are MNHNY and SVGAGI (reference sequence). The DNA of the CDR3 is TGTGCCAGCAGTTACCCCACAGGGGTCACCGGGGAGCTGTTTTTT. This gives the protein CASSYPTGVTGELFF.

The chain recombines TRBV28 with TRBJ1-2; D gene uncertain. Germline assignment: CDR1 MDHEN and CDR2 SYDVKM. V gave up 4 bases and J gave up 4 bases, with 7 bases separating them. CDR3 size: 12 residues. For the CDR3, the DNA is TGTGCCAGCAGTTCCCGGTTCTATGGCTACACCTTC. Residues: CASSSRFYGYTF.

This chain joins TRBV28 and TRBJ2-2, with a weak D call TRBD1 (5 bases). Deletions cut 3 bases from V and 5 bases from J, with 10 bases between. The CDR3 has 14 amino acids. From germline, CDR1 is MDHEN and CDR2 SYDVKM. The CDR3 coding sequence is TGTGCCAGCAGTTTCTCAGGGAATACCGGGGAGCTGTTTTTT. It codes for CASSFSGNTGELFF.

The chain recombines TRBV5-1 with TRBJ1-1, with TRBD1 matching over 12 bases. Losses at the gene ends were 4 bases for V and 12 bases for J; bases not matched to a gene: 7. The CDR3 runs 13 residues. The germline gives CDR1 SGHRS, CDR2 YFSETQ. CDR3 sequence: CASSPGTGGRTFF. The CDR3 nucleotides are TGCGCCAGCAGCCCGGGGACAGGGGGCAGAACTTTCTTT.

This clone turned up a few times. This chain joins TRBV11-2 and TRBJ1-5; 8 positions match TRBD1. In germline, CDR1 is SGHAT, CDR2 FQNNGV. The V segment lost 4 bases and the J segment 6 bases; nucleotides outside the gene matches: 8. The CDR3 extends over 15 amino acids. The CDR3 loop reads CASSSDRVSGQPQHF. The CDR3 DNA reads TGTGCCAGCAGCTCGGACAGGGTCTCTGGTCAGCCCCAGCATTTT. Using reference TRBV11-2 and TRBJ1-5 for the parts outside the CDR3, the full variable domain is EAGVAQSPRYKIIEKRQSVAFWCNPISGHATLYWYQQILGQGPKLLIQFQNNGVVDDSQLPKDRFSAERLKGVDSTLKIQPAKLEDSAVYLCASSSDRVSGQPQHFGDGTRLSIL.

In DNA, the CDR3 is TGTGCCAGCAGTTTATCCAGGGTGAGGACCACCTTC. Its protein is CASSLSRVRTTF. The chain recombines TRBV28 with TRBJ1-2; D is possibly TRBD1 (5 bases). The CDR3 totals 12 residues. The germline V gene encodes CDR1 MDHEN and CDR2 SYDVKM. V lost 1 base and J lost 13, with 13 bases in between.

With respect to this clone: This sample also contains other DNA sequences that code for the same CDR3. This rearrangement joins TRBV9 to TRBJ2-7, with 11 bases lining up with TRBD2. From germline, CDR1 is SGDLS and CDR2 YYNGEE. Losses at the gene ends were 3 bases for V and 4 bases for J; bases not matched to a gene: 0. This CDR3 comprises 13 residues. CDR3 bases: TGTGCCAGCAGCGGGACTAGCGGGTACGAGCAGTACTTC. Translated: CASSGTSGYEQYF.

The chain recombines TRBV7-9 with TRBJ2-2; TRBD1 matches at 7 bases. Unmatched junction bases numbered 8, after V lost 2 bases and J lost 5 bases. The germline gives CDR1 SEHNR, CDR2 FQNEAQ (reference sequence). The CDR3 runs to 16 residues. CDR3: CASSLRGGQRTGELFF. As DNA, the CDR3 is TGTGCCAGCAGCTTACGAGGGGGACAGAGGACCGGGGAGCTGTTTTTT.

The V and J genes are TRBV9 and TRBJ2-1; TRBD2 agrees at 7 bases. The V gene end was trimmed by 0 bases and the J gene end by 1 base; junction bases not matched to a gene: 7. The germline V gene has CDR1 SGDLS and CDR2 YYNGEE. The CDR3 consists of 17 residues. The CDR3 sequence: CASSVGPTGGSYNEQFF. The CDR3 DNA reads as TGTGCCAGCAGCGTAGGTCCCACGGGAGGTTCCTACAATGAGCAGTTCTTC.

This chain joins TRBV24-1 and TRBJ2-7; no definite D call. Trimming removed 1 base from V and 0 bases from J, with 6 bases in between. Germline assignment: CDR1 KGHDR and CDR2 SFDVKD. This CDR3 is 14 amino acids long. In DNA, the CDR3 is TGTGCCACCAGTGATTTCAGGAACTCCTACGAGCAGTACTTC. As protein: CATSDFRNSYEQYF.

This clone was counted only a few times. CDR3 coding DNA: TGTGCCACCAGCATGGGGCCTAGCACAGATACGCAGTATTTT. This translates into CATSMGPSTDTQYF. J is TRBJ2-3 and V is TRBV15; tentative D call: TRBD1 (5 bases). With 4 bases removed from V and 0 bases from J, the gap between germline ends came to 8 bases. Germline CDR1 is LNHNV and CDR2 is YYDKDF (reference sequence). CDR3 size: 14 residues.

The gene calls are TRBV5-1 and TRBJ2-2; TRBD2 matches at 7 bases. V trimming: 8 bases; J trimming: 1 base; junction bases outside the gene matches: 5. In germline, CDR1 is SGHRS, CDR2 YFSETQ. The CDR3 contains 14 residues. CDR3 sequence: CASRREMNTGELFF. DNA of the CDR3: TGCGCCAGTAGGCGGGAGATGAACACCGGGGAGCTGTTTTTT. The full variable domain, in which reference TRBV5-1 and TRBJ2-2 provide the parts outside the CDR3, is KAGVTQTPRYLIKTRGQQVTLSCSPISGHRSVSWYQQTPGQGLQFLFEYFSETQRNKGNFPGRFSGRQFSNSRSEMNVSTLELGDSALYLCASRREMNTGELFFGEGSRLTVL.

The chain combines TRBV18 with TRBJ2-7, with a weak D call TRBD2 (7 bases). The germline V and J ends were trimmed by 0 bases and 6 bases, with 15 bases remaining between them. CDR1 is KGHSH and CDR2 is LQKENI in the germline V gene. The CDR3 runs to 15 residues. The CDR3 sequence: CASSPPSGGEGEQYF. The CDR3 nucleotides read TGTGCCAGCTCACCACCTTCGGGGGGCGAGGGCGAGCAGTACTTC. Complete variable domain (other parts from reference TRBV18 and TRBJ2-7): NAGVMQNPRHLVRRRGQEARLRCSPMKGHSHVYWYRQLPEEGLKFMVYLQKENIIDESGMPKERFSAEFPKEGPSILRIQQVVRGDSAAYFCASSPPSGGEGEQYFGPGTRLTVT.

The rearrangement links TRBV12-3 or TRBV12-4 to TRBJ2-7; 7 nucleotides match TRBD2. Germline trimming cut 6 bases from V and 4 bases from J; bases unmatched to any gene: 3. This CDR3 is built from 12 residues. As DNA, the CDR3 is TGTGCCAGCAGGGAGGGACTATACGAGCAGTACTTC. It encodes CASREGLYEQYF.

This clone has a single count. The rearrangement joins TRBV5-1 to TRBJ1-1; D remains ambiguous. V lost 0 bases and J 7 bases, leaving 7 bases between the germline ends. Looked up from germline, CDR1 is SGHRS and CDR2 is YFSETQ. This CDR3 contains 12 residues. In DNA form, the CDR3 reads TGCGCCAGCAGCTTGGTAAGAGATGAAGCTTTCTTT. Translated: CASSLVRDEAFF.

A few counts support this clone. The chain uses TRBV11-2 and TRBJ1-6; 8 bases align to TRBD1. In germline, CDR1 is SGHAT, CDR2 FQNNGV. V lost 6 bases, J lost 13 bases, and 2 bases stayed unmatched. This CDR3 region has 11 residues. CDR3 loop: CASRQGAPLHF. The CDR3 coding sequence is TGTGCCAGCAGGCAGGGGGCTCCCCTCCACTTT.

This clone was seen a single time. The chain employs TRBV10-3 and TRBJ2-1, with D possibly TRBD2 on 6 matching bases. Trimming took off 8 bases at V and 8 bases at J, with 16 bases between the two ends. Germline CDR1 reads ENHRY; CDR2 reads SYGVKD. The CDR3 totals 13 residues. CDR3 residues: CAIAPGTGDEQFF. For the CDR3, the DNA is TGTGCCATCGCGCCGGGGACGGGAGATGAGCAGTTCTTC.

J is TRBJ1-5 and V is TRBV5-6; 9 bases agree with TRBD1. The CDR3 has 17 residues. Germline lookup yields CDR1 SGHDT and CDR2 YYEEEE. Unmatched junction bases numbered 10, after V lost 1 base and J lost 5 bases. The CDR3 sequence: CASSLFGGTGGDQPQHF. The DNA for the CDR3 is TGTGCCAGCAGCTTGTTTGGAGGAACAGGGGGCGATCAGCCCCAGCATTTT.

The V call is TRBV23-1, the J call TRBJ2-7; TRBD2 agrees at 15 bases. TRBV23-1 is an ORF for which the function is uncertain. The CDR3 totals 16 residues. V was pared by 2 bases and J by 5 bases, with 4 bases of the junction left unmatched. In DNA form, the CDR3 reads TGCGCCAGCAGTCAAGCCTGGACTAGCGGGGGGGACGAGCAGTACTTC. It codes for CASSQAWTSGGDEQYF.